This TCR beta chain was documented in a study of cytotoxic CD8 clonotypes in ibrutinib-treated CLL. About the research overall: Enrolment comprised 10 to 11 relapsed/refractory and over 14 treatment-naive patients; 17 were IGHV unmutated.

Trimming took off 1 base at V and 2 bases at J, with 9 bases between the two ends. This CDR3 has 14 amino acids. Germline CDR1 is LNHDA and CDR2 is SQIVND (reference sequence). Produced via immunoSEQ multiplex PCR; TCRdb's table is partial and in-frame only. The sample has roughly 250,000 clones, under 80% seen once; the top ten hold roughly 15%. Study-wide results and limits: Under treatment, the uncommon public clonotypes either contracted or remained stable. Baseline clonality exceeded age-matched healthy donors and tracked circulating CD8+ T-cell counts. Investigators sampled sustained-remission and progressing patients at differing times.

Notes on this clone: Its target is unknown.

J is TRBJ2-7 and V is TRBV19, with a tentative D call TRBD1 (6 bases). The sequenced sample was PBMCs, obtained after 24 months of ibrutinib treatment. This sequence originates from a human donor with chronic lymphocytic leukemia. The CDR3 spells CASSIADRAYEQYF. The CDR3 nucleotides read TGTGCCAGTAGTATAGCGGACAGAGCCTACGAGCAGTACTTC.